Shown below are 27 T cell receptor beta chains from a single sample sequenced in a study. Via MiXCR, TCRdb re-called the 5' RACE reads, giving one row per CDR3 protein. The sample records tens of thousands of distinct CDR3 sequences, roughly 22% being singletons. Specimen: tumor-infiltrating naive CD4+ T cells sorted from the breast tumor. Regarding subset: naive CD4+ T cells, CD4+CD45RA+CD25-. Source of these receptors: a female donor with breast cancer.

Ten or more counts support this clonotype. V and J are TRBV7-8 and TRBJ1-5; no reliable D call. V shed 0 bases and J shed 3 bases, with 6 bases lying between them. The CDR3 sequence is 14 residues long. Germline values: CDR1 SGHVS, CDR2 FQNEAQ. The CDR3 protein is CASSLAGLNQPQHF. CDR3 in DNA: TGTGCCAGCAGCTTAGCCGGTCTCAATCAGCCCCAGCATTTT.

The gene calls are TRBV12-3 or TRBV12-4 and TRBJ2-2; a weak D match, TRBD1 (7 bases). V dropped 6 bases and J dropped 1 base, with 15 bases sitting between them. The CDR3 loop spans 16 amino acids. CDR3 bases: TGTGCCAGCAGCTCTTACAGGGGAGGGAACACCGGGGAGCTGTTTTTT. Translation: CASSSYRGGNTGELFF.

There are a few counts of this clonotype. The CDR3 spells CATSPGQGTYEQYF. CDR3 coding DNA: TGTGCCACCAGTCCGGGACAGGGAACCTACGAGCAGTACTTC. The V and J genes are TRBV24-1 and TRBJ2-7; the match to TRBD1 covers 9 bases. V shed 6 bases, J shed 2 bases, and the junction held 4 bases outside the gene matches. CDR3 length: 14 amino acids. Germline V CDR1 and CDR2: KGHDR, SFDVKD.

This clonotype was counted only a few times. The chain has TRBV7-3 and TRBJ2-5, with 8 nucleotides matching TRBD2. The CDR3 loop spans 16 amino acids. After removal of 1 base from V and 5 bases from J, the junction contained 9 bases not matched to a gene. CDR1 is SGHTA, CDR2 FQGTGA, per germline. The CDR3 loop is CASSLRGGRSLETQYF. Written as DNA, the CDR3 is TGTGCCAGCAGCTTAAGGGGCGGGAGGTCGTTGGAGACCCAGTACTTC. Full variable domain (missing parts from reference TRBV7-3 and TRBJ2-5): GAGVSQTPSNKVTEKGKYVELRCDPISGHTALYWYRQSLGQGPEFLIYFQGTGAADDSGLPNDRFFAVRPEGSVSTLKIQRTERGDSAVYLCASSLRGGRSLETQYFGPGTRLLVL.

This clonotype came up a few times. The chain is built from TRBV12-3 or TRBV12-4 and TRBJ2-7; a possible D gene is TRBD1 (5 bases). Trimming removed 4 bases at V and 6 bases at J, with 13 bases between. CDR3 size: 13 residues. This CDR3 reads CASSSPPGAEQYF. CDR3 DNA sequence: TGTGCCAGCAGTTCCCCCCCTGGGGCCGAGCAGTACTTC.

This clonotype was picked up a small number of times. J is TRBJ2-1 and V is TRBV6-5, with D hard to call. From germline, CDR1 is MNHEY and CDR2 SVGAGI. The CDR3 spans 13 residues. V was trimmed by 0 bases and J by 10 bases, leaving 10 bases between them. CDR3 sequence (DNA): TGTGCCAGCAGTTACTCGATCGAAAGAGAGCAGTTCTTC. Amino acids: CASSYSIEREQFF.

The CDR3 sequence is CATAEAGTGNQPQHF. The CDR3 bases are TGTGCCACCGCCGAGGCGGGGACGGGCAATCAGCCCCAGCATTTT. The chain combines TRBV24-1 with TRBJ1-5, with a tentative D call TRBD1 (5 bases). The CDR3 sequence is 15 residues long. V was shortened by 9 bases and J by 2 bases, with 16 bases between the two germline ends. In germline, CDR1 is KGHDR, CDR2 SFDVKD.

The chain employs TRBV5-6 and TRBJ2-2, with 14 bases fitting TRBD2. The germline gives CDR1 SGHDT, CDR2 YYEEEE. The CDR3 sequence is 16 residues long. Trimming cost V 4 bases and J 5 bases; bases outside gene matches: 4. The DNA of the CDR3 is TGTGCCAGCAGCCGGGGACTAGCGGGAGTTACCGGGGAGCTGTTTTTT. This encodes CASSRGLAGVTGELFF.

By share of the sample, this clonotype is medium-sized. CDR3 sequence (DNA): TGTGCCAGCAGTTTCCAGACTAGCGGGGTGGAGACCCAGTACTTC. Translating it yields CASSFQTSGVETQYF. The chain is built from TRBV27 and TRBJ2-5, with TRBD2 identical over 11 bases. Germline V CDR1 and CDR2: MNHEY, SMNVEV (reference sequence). The CDR3 runs 15 residues. The junction had 5 bases not matched to a gene; V was cut back by 3 bases and J by 5 bases.

This clonotype was counted a single time. This may come from a read error, since a much larger clone is one base off. The genes are TRBV5-1 and TRBJ1-5; tentative D call: TRBD1 (5 bases). In germline, CDR1 is SGHRS, CDR2 YFSETQ. The CDR3 covers 13 residues. Here the CDR3 reads CASSLVQGQPQQF. As DNA, the CDR3 is TGCGCCAGCAGCTTGGTTCAGGGCCAGCCCCAGCAGTTT.

Notes on this clonotype: Compared with germline, one end of the junction differs, possibly owing to a read error. This sequence joins TRBV5-6 and TRBJ2-2; D is ambiguous. Looked up from germline, CDR1 is SGHDT and CDR2 is YYEEEE. The CDR3 runs to 15 residues. As DNA, the CDR3 is TGTGCCAGCACCTTGGGGATGGGGAACACCGGGGAGCTGTTTTTT. This gives the protein CASTLGMGNTGELFF.

This chain connects TRBV6-1 to TRBJ1-1, with D possibly TRBD1 on 6 matching bases. The germline V gene has CDR1 MNHNS and CDR2 SASEGT. Between the trimmed V and J ends, which lost 6 bases and 1 base, there was a span of 12 bases. CDR3 length equals 14 residues. As DNA, the CDR3 is TGTGCCAGCAGCGCAGGGGTCTCGAACACTGAAGCTTTCTTT. Protein sequence: CASSAGVSNTEAFF.

The chain uses TRBV5-1 and TRBJ2-7; D remains unclear. Germline CDR1 SGHRS, CDR2 YFSETQ. V gave up 0 bases and J gave up 4 bases, with 5 bases separating them. This CDR3 has 12 amino acids. This CDR3 reads CASSLVQYEQYF. In DNA form, the CDR3 reads TGCGCCAGCAGCTTGGTCCAATACGAGCAGTACTTC.

The rearrangement joins TRBV5-1 to TRBJ2-7; 7 nucleotides line up with TRBD1. Germline V gene lookup returns CDR1 SGHRS and CDR2 YFSETQ. The J segment lost 6 bases and the V segment lost 2 bases, leaving 14 bases of the junction unmatched. CDR3 size: 16 residues. CDR3 bases: TGCGCCAGCAGCTTTGCCGGGACAGAGAGCCCGGGCGAGCAGTACTTC. Translating it yields CASSFAGTESPGEQYF.

The V and J genes are TRBV12-2 and TRBJ2-6; the DNA was not compared with TRBD1, the D call given in the table. TRBV12-2 is classified as a pseudogene. The CDR3 runs 18 residues. The CDR3 sequence is CASRLCGTRAGGANVLTF. CDR3 sequence (DNA): TGTGCAAGTCGCTTATGCGGGACAAGGGCGGGTGGGGCCAACGTCCTGACTTTC.

The chain links TRBV20-1 to TRBJ2-2; D may be TRBD2 (6 bases). Trimming removed 1 base at V and 2 bases at J, with 11 bases between. CDR1 DFQATT and CDR2 SNEGSKA come from the germline V gene (reference sequence). This CDR3 comprises 15 residues. CDR3: CSARVVAANTGELFF. In DNA form, the CDR3 reads TGCAGTGCTAGAGTTGTAGCGGCCAACACCGGGGAGCTGTTTTTT.

This clonotype was seen a handful of times. The J gene is TRBJ2-1, the V gene TRBV5-5, with 10 positions matching TRBD2. V lost 3 bases to trimming and J lost 1 base; unmatched junction nucleotides: 4. This CDR3 has 16 amino acids. Per the germline V gene, CDR1 is SGHKS and CDR2 is YYEKEE (reference sequence). The CDR3 sequence: CASSSIAGGSYNEQFF. For the CDR3, the DNA is TGTGCCAGCAGCTCTATAGCGGGGGGATCCTACAATGAGCAGTTCTTC.

The chain combines TRBV20-1 with TRBJ2-1; D might be TRBD1 (5 bases). CDR1 is DFQATT and CDR2 is SNEGSKA in the germline V gene (reference sequence). Trimming took 3 bases from V and 2 from J, leaving 11 bases between them. The CDR3 is 14 amino acids. The CDR3 sequence is CSARRDRAYNEQFF. CDR3 bases: TGCAGTGCTAGGAGAGACAGAGCCTACAATGAGCAGTTCTTC.

The CDR3 reads CASCQQGRNSPLHF. In DNA, the CDR3 is TGTGCCAGCTGTCAACAGGGGCGAAATTCACCCCTCCACTTT. The genes are TRBV2 and TRBJ1-6, with 7 positions matching TRBD1. J lost 7 bases, V lost 8 bases, and 8 bases had no gene match. This CDR3 has 14 residues. The germline gives CDR1 SNHLY, CDR2 FYNNEI.

A few counts support this clonotype. The rearrangement joins TRBV7-2 to TRBJ2-3; D tentatively reads TRBD1 or TRBD2 (5 bases each). The germline gives CDR1 SGHTA, CDR2 FQGNSA. The CDR3 is made up of 15 amino acids. With 4 bases removed from V and 2 bases from J, the gap between germline ends came to 13 bases. The CDR3 region has the DNA TGTGCCAGCAGCTACTCCGGGACCAACACAGATACGCAGTATTTT. Translation: CASSYSGTNTDTQYF.

Only a few counts were recorded for this clonotype. This rearrangement joins TRBV27 to TRBJ2-7, with a possible D match to TRBD2 (6 bases). This CDR3 contains 17 residues. Germline loops: CDR1 MNHEY, CDR2 SMNVEV (reference sequence). The V end was cut by 2 bases, the J end by 7 bases, with 24 bases between. The CDR3 protein is CASSLTPGARVSREQYF. The CDR3 DNA is TGTGCCAGCAGTTTAACGCCGGGAGCTCGGGTATCGAGGGAGCAGTACTTC.

To note about this clonotype: Just one base apart from a much larger clone, this may be a read error. The chain carries TRBV5-6 and TRBJ1-3; D is uncertain. The V gene's germline CDR1 is SGHDT and CDR2 YYEEEE. The CDR3 has 16 residues. CDR3 coding DNA: TGTGCCAGCAGCCGGATCGACTTGAGCTCTGGAGACACCATATATTTT. Its translation is CASSRIDLSSGDTIYF.

V is TRBV5-1 and J is TRBJ2-7, with 10 bases lining up with TRBD2. This CDR3 has 15 residues. The trim removed 5 bases at V and 2 bases at J, leaving 7 bases unmatched. Germline CDR1 and CDR2: SGHRS and YFSETQ. This CDR3 is CASRELAGTAYEQYF. The CDR3, as DNA: TGCGCCAGCAGGGAACTAGCGGGGACCGCCTACGAGCAGTACTTC.

This clonotype occurred a few times. V is TRBV10-3 and J is TRBJ2-7; D is unclear. With 4 bases removed from V and 4 bases from J, the gap between germline ends came to 17 bases. Germline CDR1 reads ENHRY; CDR2 reads SYGVKD. The CDR3 consists of 15 residues. DNA for the CDR3: TGTGCCATCAGTGGTGGCGCCAGGTTTGGTTACGAGCAGTACTTC. It is translated as CAISGGARFGYEQYF.

This chain joins TRBV28 and TRBJ2-7; a weak D match, TRBD1 (6 bases). The CDR3 contains 12 residues. Germline V gene sequence: CDR1 MDHEN, CDR2 SYDVKM. V was clipped by 6 bases and J by 4 bases, with 10 bases between them. CDR3 nucleotide sequence: TGTGCCAGCAGAGGGGGTTTTTACGAGCAGTACTTC. Amino acid sequence: CASRGGFYEQYF.

The chain combines TRBV28 with TRBJ2-3; 7 bases agree with TRBD1. The germline gives CDR1 MDHEN, CDR2 SYDVKM. V was clipped by 2 bases and J by 4 bases; unmatched bases: 0. The CDR3 sequence is 13 residues long. The CDR3 sequence is CASSLRGPDTQYF. DNA of the CDR3: TGTGCCAGCAGTTTAAGGGGGCCAGATACGCAGTATTTT.

This clonotype was counted a few times. This chain uses TRBV5-1 with TRBJ2-1; D ambiguous. The ends were cut back, 4 bases at V and 2 bases at J, with 10 bases in the middle. The CDR3 contains 14 residues. Germline V gene lookup returns CDR1 SGHRS and CDR2 YFSETQ. The CDR3 sequence is CASSGDGAYNEQFF. CDR3 DNA: TGCGCCAGCAGCGGGGATGGCGCCTACAATGAGCAGTTCTTC.